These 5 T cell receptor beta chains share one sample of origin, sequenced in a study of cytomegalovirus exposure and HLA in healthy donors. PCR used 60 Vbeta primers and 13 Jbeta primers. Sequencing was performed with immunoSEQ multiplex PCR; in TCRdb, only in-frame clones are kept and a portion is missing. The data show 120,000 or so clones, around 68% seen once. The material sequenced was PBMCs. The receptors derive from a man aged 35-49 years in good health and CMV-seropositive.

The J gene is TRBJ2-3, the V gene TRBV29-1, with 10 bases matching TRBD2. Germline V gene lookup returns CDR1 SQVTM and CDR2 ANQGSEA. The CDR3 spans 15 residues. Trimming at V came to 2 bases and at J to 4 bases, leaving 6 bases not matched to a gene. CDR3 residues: CSVETPSGSPDTQYF. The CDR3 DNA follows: TGCAGCGTTGAAACTCCTAGCGGGAGCCCAGATACGCAGTATTTT.

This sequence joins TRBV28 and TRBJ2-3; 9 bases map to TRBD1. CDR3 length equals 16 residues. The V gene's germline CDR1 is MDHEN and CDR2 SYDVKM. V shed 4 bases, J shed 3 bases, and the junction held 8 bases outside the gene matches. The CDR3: CASSSTGTGRTDTQYF. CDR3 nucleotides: TGTGCCAGCAGTTCGACCGGGACAGGGCGAACAGATACGCAGTATTTT.

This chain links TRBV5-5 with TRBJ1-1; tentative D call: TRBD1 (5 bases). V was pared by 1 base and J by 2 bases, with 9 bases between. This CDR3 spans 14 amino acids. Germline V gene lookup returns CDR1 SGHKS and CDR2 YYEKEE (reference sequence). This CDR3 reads CASSLWDSNTEAFF. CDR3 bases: TGTGCCAGCAGCTTGTGGGACTCCAACACTGAAGCTTTCTTT. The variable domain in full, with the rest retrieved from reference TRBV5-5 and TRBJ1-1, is DAGVTQSPTHLIKTRGQQVTLRCSPISGHKSVSWYQQVLGQGPQFIFQYYEKEERGRGNFPDRFSARQFPNYSSELNVNALLLGDSALYLCASSLWDSNTEAFFGQGTRLTVV.

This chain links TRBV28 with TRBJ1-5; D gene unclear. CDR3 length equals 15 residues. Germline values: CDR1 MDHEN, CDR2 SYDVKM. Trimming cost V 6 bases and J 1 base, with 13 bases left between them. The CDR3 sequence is CASSPATGSNQPQHF. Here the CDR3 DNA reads TGTGCCAGCAGCCCCGCCACGGGGAGCAATCAGCCCCAGCATTTT. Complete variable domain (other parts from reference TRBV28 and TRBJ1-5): DVKVTQSSRYLVKRTGEKVFLECVQDMDHENMFWYRQDPGLGLRLIYFSYDVKMKEKGDIPEGYSVSREKKERFSLILESASTNQTSMYLCASSPATGSNQPQHFGDGTRLSIL.

The DNA of the CDR3 is TGTGCCAGCAGCTCGTTCAGGGACTACGAGCAGTACTTC. It is translated as CASSSFRDYEQYF. The chain joins TRBV2 to TRBJ2-7; TRBD1 is a possible D gene (5 bases). This CDR3 has 13 residues. In germline, CDR1 is SNHLY, CDR2 FYNNEI. Deletions cut 6 bases from V and 3 bases from J, with 12 bases between. Filled out from reference TRBV2 and TRBJ2-7, the complete variable domain reads EPEVTQTPSHQVTQMGQEVILRCVPISNHLYFYWYRQILGQKVEFLVSFYNNEISEKSEIFDDQFSVERPDGSNFTLKIRSTKLEDSAMYFCASSSFRDYEQYFGPGTRLTVT.